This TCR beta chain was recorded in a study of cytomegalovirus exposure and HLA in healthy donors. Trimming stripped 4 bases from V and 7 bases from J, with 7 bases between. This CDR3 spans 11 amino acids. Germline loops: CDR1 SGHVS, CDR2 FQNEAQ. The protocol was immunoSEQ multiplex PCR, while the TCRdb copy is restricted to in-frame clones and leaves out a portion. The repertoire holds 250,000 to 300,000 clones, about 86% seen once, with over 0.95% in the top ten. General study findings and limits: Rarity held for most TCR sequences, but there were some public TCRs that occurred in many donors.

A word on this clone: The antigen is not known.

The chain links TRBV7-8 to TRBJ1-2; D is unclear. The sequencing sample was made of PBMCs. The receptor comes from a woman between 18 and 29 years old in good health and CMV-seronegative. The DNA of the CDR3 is TGTGCCAGCAGCTCGGGATCTGGCTACACCTTC. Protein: CASSSGSGYTF.